This T cell receptor (beta chain) appears in the sequencing data of a study of identical twins (dated by TCRdb to the mid-2010s). Study-wide context: To test whether fetal clonotypes persist, the study used deep sequencing on TCR alpha and beta repertoires from monozygotic twins, unrelated adults of various ages, and cord blood. To rule out contamination, replicate twin experiments were performed at different times with different library preparation protocols.

About this clonotype: The target of this receptor is not known. It has no much larger one-base neighbor in the sample; base qualities were not kept.

The CDR3 contains 14 residues, cysteine and phenylalanine counted. Only the CDR3 portion is preserved as DNA: 42 bases, with reading frame beginning at the first base. V loses 4 bases, J loses 3 bases, and the germline ends lie 12 bases apart. Looking up the germline V gene yields CDR1 MNHEY and CDR2 SVGAGI. The method was 5' RACE. Sequencing took place on an Illumina HiSeq 2000. Template switching introduced a universal primer binding site; the final cDNA contained a unique molecular identifier, enabling accurate counting of TCR cDNA molecules. Specific primers in the conserved constant-segment region were used to synthesize first-strand cDNA for the TCR alpha and beta chains. To control for contamination, each cDNA library was double barcoded with a SMART-Mk sample barcode plus Illumina barcodes. Two successive PCR steps introduced TruSeq adapter sequences along with Illumina sample barcodes. The Illumina HiSeq platform was used with custom primers to sequence TCR alpha and beta cDNA libraries. For the original study's pipeline: Raw reads were processed with MiGEC to extract unique molecular identifiers, and MiXCR was used to determine CDR3 positions. For each individual, recombination models were inferred using an EM algorithm with the repgenHMM and IGoR tools. Shared clonotype analysis was performed with the tcR package in R, normalizing sharing by the product of cloneset sizes. To study raw recombination free of thymic and clonal selection effects, out-of-frame nonproductive sequences were analyzed. TCRdb reworked the public reads: Q25 trimming with fastp, MiXCR clone assembly, productive beta chains retained. Records with the same CDR3 protein are collapsed into one entry carrying the most frequent genes and DNA. These V and J calls originate from TCRdb's pipeline instead of the authors' own analysis. This sample comprises approximately 890,000 distinct CDR3 sequences, roughly an eighth of them detected only once. The ten largest make up around 1.5% of the sample.

General findings and caveats noted by the study authors: In monozygotic twins, recombination models systematically underestimated out-of-frame TCR alpha sharing, but the models matched the sharing seen between unrelated individuals. Fewer insertions were carried by abundant cord blood beta clonotypes, a similar but weaker trend appeared in young adult naive repertoires, and no such trend appeared in memory repertoires. Compared with coincidental sharing between unrelated individuals, out-of-frame TCR alpha sequences shared between twins had an excess of sequences with low generation probability. A weaker excess of twin sharing was found in beta out-of-frame sequences because the signal-to-noise ratio was lowered by fewer shared sequences. Because the same donors could not be followed over many years, the conclusions depended on cross-sectional statistical analysis. Zero-insertion analyses could be partly confounded by invariant T cells such as MAIT and iNKT, although diverse VJ usage argued against such confounding for most clonotypes.

Every donor in the study was a healthy Caucasian. Three pairs of female monozygotic twins, all aged 18 to 29 years, made up the twin cohort. The RNA used for TCR libraries was isolated from peripheral blood mononuclear cells. The sample was also linked to a second study, of yellow fever vaccine responses in identical twins. Per the second study: According to the authors, the vaccine-induced T cell response in identical twins seemed to be partly convergent and partly specific to each individual. The study precisely tracked vaccine-responding T cell clones in identical twins.

This TCR came from a woman aged 18 to 35 in good health. The chain is made from TRBV6-5 and TRBJ1-1; the best D guess is TRBD1, with 6 bases matching. Source material: PBMCs. The sequence in DNA is TGTGCCAGCAGTTTGGGGGGCGCTGACACTGAAGCTTTCTTT. This is translated as CASSLGGADTEAFF.